Listed here is a single T cell receptor (beta chain). Stated time point: blood at routine non-recurrence follow-up after resection. Sequencing covered unsorted whole RNA taken from tumor, nontumor lung or frozen PBMC. TCRdb ran MiXCR on the 5' RACE reads and lists one entry per CDR3 protein. The repertoire holds under 150,000 distinct CDR3 sequences, with over 9% as singletons. Trimming shortened V by 5 bases and J by 5 bases, and 9 bases separated the two germline ends. CDR3 length: 12 residues. Germline V gene data show CDR1 as SGHTA and CDR2 as FQGNSA. This entry belongs to a study of spatial heterogeneity in lung cancer.

This receptor was taken from a male donor with early-stage non-small cell lung cancer. The specimen was PBMCs, collected at follow-up. The chain uses TRBV7-2 and TRBJ2-5; D is undetermined. This CDR3 reads CASSPQMETQYF. In DNA, the CDR3 is TGTGCCAGCAGCCCACAGATGGAGACCCAGTACTTC.